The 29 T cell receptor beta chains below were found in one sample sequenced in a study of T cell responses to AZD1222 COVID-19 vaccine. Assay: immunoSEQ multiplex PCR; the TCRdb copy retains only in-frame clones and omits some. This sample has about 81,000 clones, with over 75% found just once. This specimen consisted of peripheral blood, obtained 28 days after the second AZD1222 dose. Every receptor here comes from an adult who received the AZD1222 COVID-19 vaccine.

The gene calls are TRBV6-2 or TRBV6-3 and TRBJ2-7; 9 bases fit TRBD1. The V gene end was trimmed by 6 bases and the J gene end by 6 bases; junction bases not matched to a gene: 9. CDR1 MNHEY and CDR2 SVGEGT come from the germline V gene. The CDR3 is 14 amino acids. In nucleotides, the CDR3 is TGTGCCAGCAGCTCGGGACAGGGTTTGAGCGAGCAGTACTTC. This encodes CASSSGQGLSEQYF.

CDR3 nucleotide sequence: TGTGCCAGCGGCGTTAATCAGCCCCAGCATTTT. Protein: CASGVNQPQHF. The rearrangement uses TRBV7-8 and TRBJ1-5; D is ambiguous. Germline V gene data show CDR1 as SGHVS and CDR2 as FQNEAQ. V was clipped by 8 bases and J by 4 bases, with 6 bases between them. The CDR3 runs 11 residues.

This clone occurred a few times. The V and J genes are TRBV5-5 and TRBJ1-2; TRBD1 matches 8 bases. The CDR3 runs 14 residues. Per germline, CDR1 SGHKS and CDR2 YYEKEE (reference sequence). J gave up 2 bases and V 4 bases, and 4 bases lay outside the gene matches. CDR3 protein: CASSAGTGNYGYTF. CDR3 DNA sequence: TGTGCCAGCAGCGCCGGGACAGGCAACTATGGCTACACCTTC.

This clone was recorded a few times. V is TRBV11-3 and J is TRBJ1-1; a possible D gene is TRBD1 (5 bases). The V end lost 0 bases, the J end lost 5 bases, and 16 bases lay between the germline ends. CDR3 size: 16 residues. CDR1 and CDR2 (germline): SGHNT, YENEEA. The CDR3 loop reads CASSLDGRRGETEAFF. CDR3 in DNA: TGTGCCAGCAGCTTAGATGGTCGACGGGGGGAGACTGAAGCTTTCTTT.

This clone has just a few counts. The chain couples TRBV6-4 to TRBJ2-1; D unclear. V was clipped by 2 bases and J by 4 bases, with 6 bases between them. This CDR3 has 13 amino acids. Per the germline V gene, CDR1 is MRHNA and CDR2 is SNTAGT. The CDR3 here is CASSDTEYNEQFF. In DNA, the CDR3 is TGTGCCAGCAGTGACACAGAATACAATGAGCAGTTCTTC.

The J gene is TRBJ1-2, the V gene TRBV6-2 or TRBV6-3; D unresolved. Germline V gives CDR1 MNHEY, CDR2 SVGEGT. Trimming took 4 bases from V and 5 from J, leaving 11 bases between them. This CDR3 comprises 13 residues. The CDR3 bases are TGTGCCAGCAGTTCCTGGACGGATTATGGCTACACCTTC. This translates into CASSSWTDYGYTF.

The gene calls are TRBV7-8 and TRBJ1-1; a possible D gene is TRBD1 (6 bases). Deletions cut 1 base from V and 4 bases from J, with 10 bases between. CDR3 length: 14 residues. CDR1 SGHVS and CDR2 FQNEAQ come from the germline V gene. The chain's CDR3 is CASSLEGRGTEAFF. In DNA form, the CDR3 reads TGTGCCAGCAGCTTAGAGGGCAGGGGCACTGAAGCTTTCTTT.

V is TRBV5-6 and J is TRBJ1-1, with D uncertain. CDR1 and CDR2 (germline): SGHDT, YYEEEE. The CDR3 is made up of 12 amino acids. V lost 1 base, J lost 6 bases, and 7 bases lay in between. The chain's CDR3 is CASSLTPSEAFF. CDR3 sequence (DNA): TGTGCCAGCAGCTTGACCCCCTCTGAAGCTTTCTTT.

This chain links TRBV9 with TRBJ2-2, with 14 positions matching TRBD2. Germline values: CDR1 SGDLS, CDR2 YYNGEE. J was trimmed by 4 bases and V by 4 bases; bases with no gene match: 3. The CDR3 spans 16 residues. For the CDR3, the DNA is TGTGCCAGCAGCCGCGGGACTAGCGGGGGCACCGGGGAGCTGTTTTTT. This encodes CASSRGTSGGTGELFF.

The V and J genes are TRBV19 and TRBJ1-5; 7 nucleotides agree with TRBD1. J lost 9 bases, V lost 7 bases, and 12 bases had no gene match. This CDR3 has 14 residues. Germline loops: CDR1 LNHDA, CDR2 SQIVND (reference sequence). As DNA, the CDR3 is TGTGCCAGTACCGGGACAGCCGTTGGAAGGCCCCAGCATTTT. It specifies CASTGTAVGRPQHF. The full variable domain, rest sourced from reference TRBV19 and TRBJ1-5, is DGGITQSPKYLFRKEGQNVTLSCEQNLNHDAMYWYRQDPGQGLRLIYYSQIVNDFQKGDIAEGYSVSREKKESFPLTVTSAQKNPTAFYLCASTGTAVGRPQHFGDGTRLSIL.

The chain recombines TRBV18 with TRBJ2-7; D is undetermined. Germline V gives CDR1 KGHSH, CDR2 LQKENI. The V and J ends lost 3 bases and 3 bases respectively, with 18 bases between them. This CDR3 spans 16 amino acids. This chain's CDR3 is CASSPPARVGIYEQYF. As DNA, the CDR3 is TGTGCCAGCTCACCGCCTGCCCGGGTCGGCATCTACGAGCAGTACTTC.

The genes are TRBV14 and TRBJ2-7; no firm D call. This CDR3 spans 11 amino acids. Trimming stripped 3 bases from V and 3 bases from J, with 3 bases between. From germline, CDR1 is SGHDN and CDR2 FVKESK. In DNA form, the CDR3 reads TGTGCCAGCAGCCAGCTCTACGAGCAGTACTTC. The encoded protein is CASSQLYEQYF.

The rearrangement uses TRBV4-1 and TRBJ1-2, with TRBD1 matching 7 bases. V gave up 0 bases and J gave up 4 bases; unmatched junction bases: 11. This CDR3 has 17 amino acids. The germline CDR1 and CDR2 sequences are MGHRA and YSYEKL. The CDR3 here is CASSQEPAGGTGYGYTF. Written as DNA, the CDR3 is TGCGCCAGCAGCCAAGAACCCGCAGGGGGAACTGGCTATGGCTACACCTTC.

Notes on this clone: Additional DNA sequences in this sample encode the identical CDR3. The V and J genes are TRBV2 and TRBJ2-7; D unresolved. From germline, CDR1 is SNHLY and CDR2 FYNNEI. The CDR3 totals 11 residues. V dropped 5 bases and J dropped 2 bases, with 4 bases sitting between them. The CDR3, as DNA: TGTGCCAGCAGTCCAGCCTACGAGCAGTACTTC. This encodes CASSPAYEQYF.

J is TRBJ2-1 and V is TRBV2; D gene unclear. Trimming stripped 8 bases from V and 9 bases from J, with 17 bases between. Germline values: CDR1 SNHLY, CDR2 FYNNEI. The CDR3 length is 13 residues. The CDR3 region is CASGFSRRSEQFF. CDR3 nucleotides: TGTGCCAGCGGTTTCTCTCGCAGGTCTGAGCAGTTCTTC.

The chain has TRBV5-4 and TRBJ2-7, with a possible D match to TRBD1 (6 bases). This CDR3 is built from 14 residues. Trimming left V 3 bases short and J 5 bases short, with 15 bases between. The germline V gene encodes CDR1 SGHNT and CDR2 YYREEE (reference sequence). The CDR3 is CASSSPTDSDEQYF. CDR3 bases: TGTGCCAGCAGCTCCCCAACGGACAGTGACGAGCAGTACTTC.

CDR3 region: CASSIEVRDTTNEKLFF. For the CDR3, the DNA is TGTGCCAGTAGTATAGAGGTCCGGGACACAACTAATGAAAAACTGTTTTTT. This chain connects TRBV19 to TRBJ1-4, with D tentatively TRBD1 (6 bases). The CDR3 length is 17 residues. Germline V lookup: CDR1 LNHDA, CDR2 SQIVND (reference sequence). Trimming took off 0 bases at V and 0 bases at J, with 11 bases between the two ends.

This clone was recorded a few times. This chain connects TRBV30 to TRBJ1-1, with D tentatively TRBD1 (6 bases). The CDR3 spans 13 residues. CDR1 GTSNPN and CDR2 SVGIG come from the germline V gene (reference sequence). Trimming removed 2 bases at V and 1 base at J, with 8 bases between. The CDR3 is CAWSTQGNTEAFF. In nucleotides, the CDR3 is TGTGCCTGGAGTACACAGGGGAACACTGAAGCTTTCTTT.

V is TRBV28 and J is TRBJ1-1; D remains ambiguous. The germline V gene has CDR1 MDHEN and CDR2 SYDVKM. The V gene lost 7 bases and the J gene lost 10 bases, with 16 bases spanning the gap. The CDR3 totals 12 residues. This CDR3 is CASTVQEKGAFF. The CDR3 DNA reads TGTGCCAGCACCGTTCAAGAAAAGGGAGCTTTCTTT.

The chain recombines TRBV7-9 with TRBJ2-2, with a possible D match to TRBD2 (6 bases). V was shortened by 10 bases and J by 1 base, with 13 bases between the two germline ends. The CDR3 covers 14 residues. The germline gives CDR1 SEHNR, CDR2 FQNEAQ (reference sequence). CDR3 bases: TGTGCCACCCGCGGGAACGGGAACACCGGGGAGCTGTTTTTT. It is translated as CATRGNGNTGELFF. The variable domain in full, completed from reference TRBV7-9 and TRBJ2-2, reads DTGVSQNPRHKITKRGQNVTFRCDPISEHNRLYWYRQTLGQGPEFLTYFQNEAQLEKSRLLSDRFSAERPKGSFSTLEIQRTEQGDSAMYLCATRGNGNTGELFFGEGSRLTVL.

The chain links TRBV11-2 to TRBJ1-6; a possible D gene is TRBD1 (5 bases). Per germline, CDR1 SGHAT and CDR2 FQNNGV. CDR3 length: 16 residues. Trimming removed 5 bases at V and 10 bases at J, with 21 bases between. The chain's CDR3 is CASSGGRGARGSPLHF. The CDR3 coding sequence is TGTGCCAGCAGCGGAGGCCGTGGGGCGCGGGGATCACCCCTCCACTTT. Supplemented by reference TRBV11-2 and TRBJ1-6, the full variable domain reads EAGVAQSPRYKIIEKRQSVAFWCNPISGHATLYWYQQILGQGPKLLIQFQNNGVVDDSQLPKDRFSAERLKGVDSTLKIQPAKLEDSAVYLCASSGGRGARGSPLHFGNGTRLTVT.

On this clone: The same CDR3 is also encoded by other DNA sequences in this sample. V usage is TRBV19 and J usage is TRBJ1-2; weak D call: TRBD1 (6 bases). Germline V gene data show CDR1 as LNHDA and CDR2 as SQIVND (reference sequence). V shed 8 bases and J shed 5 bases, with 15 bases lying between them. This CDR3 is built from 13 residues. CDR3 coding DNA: TGTGCCAGTTCTACTAGGACAGATTATGGCTACACCTTC. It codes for CASSTRTDYGYTF.

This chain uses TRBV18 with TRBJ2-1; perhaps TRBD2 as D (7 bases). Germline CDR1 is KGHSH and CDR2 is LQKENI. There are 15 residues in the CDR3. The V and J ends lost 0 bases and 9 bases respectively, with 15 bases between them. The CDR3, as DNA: TGTGCCAGCTCACCACCCAGTGGGGGGGCGGTTGAGCAGTTCTTC. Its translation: CASSPPSGGAVEQFF.

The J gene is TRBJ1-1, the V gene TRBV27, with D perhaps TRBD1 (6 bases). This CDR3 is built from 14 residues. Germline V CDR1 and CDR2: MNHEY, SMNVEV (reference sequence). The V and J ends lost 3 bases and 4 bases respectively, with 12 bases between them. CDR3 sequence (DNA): TGTGCCAGCAGTTTGAACAGGGCGGGCACTGAAGCTTTCTTT. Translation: CASSLNRAGTEAFF.

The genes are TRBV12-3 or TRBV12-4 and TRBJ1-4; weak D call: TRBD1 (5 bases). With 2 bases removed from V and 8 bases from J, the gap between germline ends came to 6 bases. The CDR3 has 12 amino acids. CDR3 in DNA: TGTGCCAGCAGTTTAAGGGGAGAAAAACTGTTTTTT. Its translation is CASSLRGEKLFF.

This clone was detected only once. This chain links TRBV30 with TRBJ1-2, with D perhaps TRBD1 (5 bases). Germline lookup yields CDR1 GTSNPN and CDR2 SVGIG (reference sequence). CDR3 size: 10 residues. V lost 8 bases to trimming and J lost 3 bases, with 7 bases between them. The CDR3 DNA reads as TGTGCCGAAGGGGACTATGGCTACACCTTC. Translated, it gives CAEGDYGYTF.

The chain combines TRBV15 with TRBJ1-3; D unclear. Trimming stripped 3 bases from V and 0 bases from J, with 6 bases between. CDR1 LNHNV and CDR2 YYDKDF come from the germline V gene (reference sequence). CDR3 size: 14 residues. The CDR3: CATSSGFSGNTIYF. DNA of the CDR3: TGTGCCACCAGCAGCGGGTTCTCTGGAAACACCATATATTTT.

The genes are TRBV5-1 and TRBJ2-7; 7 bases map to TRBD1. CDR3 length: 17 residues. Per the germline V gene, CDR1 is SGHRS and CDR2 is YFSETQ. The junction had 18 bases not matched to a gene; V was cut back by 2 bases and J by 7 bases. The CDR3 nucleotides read TGCGCCAGCAGCTTAAAGGGAACCGGGACAGCCGGGTGGGAGCAGTACTTC. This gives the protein CASSLKGTGTAGWEQYF.

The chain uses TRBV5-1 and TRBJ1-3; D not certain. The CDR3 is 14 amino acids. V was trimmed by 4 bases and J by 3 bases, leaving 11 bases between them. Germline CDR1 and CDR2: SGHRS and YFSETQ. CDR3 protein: CASSLDTFGNTIYF. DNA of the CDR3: TGCGCCAGCAGCCTAGACACCTTTGGAAACACCATATATTTT.